Below are 30 T cell receptor beta chains sequenced from a single sample in a study of STAT5B mutations in CD4+ large granular lymphocyte leukemia. Sequenced by immunoSEQ multiplex PCR; TCRdb stores in-frame clones only, minus some. The sample shows more than 30,000 clones, approximately 91% of them seen only once. The sample comprised CD4+ T cells from blood buffy coats. The receptors originated from a human donor in good health.

The chain couples TRBV7-6 to TRBJ2-1; 13 nucleotides line up with TRBD2. The CDR3 totals 16 residues. The V gene end was trimmed by 4 bases and the J gene end by 12 bases; junction bases not matched to a gene: 12. Per the germline V gene, CDR1 is SGHVS and CDR2 is FNYEAQ. The CDR3 DNA is TGTGCCAGCAGCTCAACCGGACTAGCGGGAGAAGCAGGGCAGTTCTTC. Encoded protein: CASSSTGLAGEAGQFF.

The chain links TRBV10-3 to TRBJ2-2, with D possibly matching TRBD2 (5 bases). V lost 4 bases to trimming and J lost 1 base, with 7 bases between them. The CDR3 spans 14 residues. Germline V gives CDR1 ENHRY, CDR2 SYGVKD. CDR3 DNA sequence: TGTGCCATCAGTGTACGGGAGAACACCGGGGAGCTGTTTTTT. This encodes CAISVRENTGELFF.

The V call is TRBV27, the J call TRBJ1-2; no definite D call. This CDR3 comprises 14 residues. Germline CDR1 reads MNHEY; CDR2 reads SMNVEV (reference sequence). V lost 0 bases and J 4 bases, leaving 9 bases between the germline ends. The CDR3 region has the DNA TGTGCCAGCAGTTTATCGGGAGGACCCTATGGCTACACCTTC. Protein sequence: CASSLSGGPYGYTF.

The chain uses TRBV10-2 and TRBJ1-1; weak D call: TRBD1 (5 bases). CDR1 and CDR2 from the germline V gene are WSHSY and SAAADI. This CDR3 is 13 amino acids long. The V gene lost 9 bases and the J gene lost 6 bases, with 17 bases spanning the gap. The CDR3 DNA follows: TGCGCCAGTCACGGGGCGGGCTTCGCTGAAGCTTTCTTT. Translation: CASHGAGFAEAFF.

The rearrangement links TRBV6-1 to TRBJ2-7, with 8 bases identical to TRBD1. The CDR3 is 14 residues long. Trimming removed 0 bases from V and 11 bases from J; junction bases left unmatched: 9. Per the germline V gene, CDR1 is MNHNS and CDR2 is SASEGT. CDR3: CASSEAAGQVHEYF. CDR3 DNA: TGTGCCAGCAGTGAAGCCGCGGGACAGGTCCACGAGTACTTC.

The chain has TRBV5-1 and TRBJ2-3; D unresolved. CDR3 length: 14 amino acids. The germline V and J ends were trimmed by 0 bases and 2 bases, with 7 bases remaining between them. Germline-derived CDR1 and CDR2 are SGHRS and YFSETQ. The CDR3 loop is CASSLEKATDTQYF. In DNA form, the CDR3 reads TGCGCCAGCAGCTTGGAAAAGGCCACAGATACGCAGTATTTT.

The rearrangement joins TRBV18 to TRBJ2-2; D is possibly TRBD1 (5 bases). V shed 2 bases and J shed 0 bases, with 7 bases lying between them. Germline CDR1 reads KGHSH; CDR2 reads LQKENI. The CDR3 has 15 amino acids. This chain's CDR3 is CASSPGAANTGELFF. The CDR3, as DNA: TGTGCCAGCTCACCAGGGGCGGCGAACACCGGGGAGCTGTTTTTT.

The V and J genes are TRBV11-3 and TRBJ2-2, with TRBD2 matching over 7 bases. This CDR3 has 16 residues. Germline V lookup: CDR1 SGHNT, CDR2 YENEEA. After removal of 7 bases from V and 5 bases from J, the junction contained 13 bases not matched to a gene. CDR3 sequence reads: CASTSGRRENTGELFF. The DNA for the CDR3 is TGTGCCAGCACGTCTGGTAGGCGGGAGAATACCGGGGAGCTGTTTTTT.

The rearrangement uses TRBV28 and TRBJ2-3; 11 bases agree with TRBD2. The trim removed 3 bases at V and 2 bases at J, leaving 4 bases unmatched. Germline CDR1 MDHEN, CDR2 SYDVKM. The CDR3 sequence is 16 residues long. The CDR3 region has the DNA TGTGCCAGCAGTTTGGGGACTAGCGGCTACACAGATACGCAGTATTTT. It translates to CASSLGTSGYTDTQYF.

V and J are TRBV29-1 and TRBJ2-1; 14 bases align to TRBD2. Germline CDR1 is SQVTM and CDR2 is ANQGSEA. Trimming cost V 0 bases and J 6 bases; bases outside gene matches: 10. This CDR3 has 18 amino acids. The DNA of the CDR3 is TGCAGCGTTGAAGACCTCGGGACTAGCGGGAGAAGGGTCAATGAGCAGTTCTTC. Amino acids: CSVEDLGTSGRRVNEQFF.

This clone was counted a single time. The chain employs TRBV10-2 and TRBJ2-7; 7 bases are a match to TRBD1. CDR3 length: 13 amino acids. Germline CDR1 and CDR2: WSHSY and SAAADI. Trimming removed 7 bases from V and 2 bases from J; junction bases left unmatched: 5. The CDR3 nucleotides read TGCGCCAGCACGCCGGGACAGACCTACGAGCAGTACTTC. This encodes CASTPGQTYEQYF.

This chain joins TRBV7-9 and TRBJ1-4; D unresolved. In germline, CDR1 is SEHNR, CDR2 FQNEAQ (reference sequence). The ends were cut back, 3 bases at V and 0 bases at J, with 14 bases in the middle. CDR3 length: 17 amino acids. The CDR3 reads CASSLERSRATNEKLFF. DNA of the CDR3: TGTGCCAGCAGCTTGGAGCGGTCGAGGGCAACTAATGAAAAACTGTTTTTT. The full variable domain, with the rest looked up from reference TRBV7-9 and TRBJ1-4, is DTGVSQNPRHKITKRGQNVTFRCDPISEHNRLYWYRQTLGQGPEFLTYFQNEAQLEKSRLLSDRFSAERPKGSFSTLEIQRTEQGDSAMYLCASSLERSRATNEKLFFGSGTQLSVL.

This sequence joins TRBV6-1 and TRBJ2-1; TRBD1 aligns across 8 bases. This CDR3 is built from 14 residues. With 7 bases clipped from V and 2 bases from J, the junction kept 4 bases outside the gene matches. Germline V gives CDR1 MNHNS, CDR2 SASEGT. Here the CDR3 DNA reads TGTGCCAGCAATTGGGGACAGGCCTACAATGAGCAGTTCTTC. It specifies CASNWGQAYNEQFF.

V is TRBV15 and J is TRBJ2-3; D is possibly TRBD2 (6 bases). V lost 0 bases and J 5 bases, leaving 15 bases between the germline ends. CDR3 length equals 16 residues. The V gene's germline CDR1 is LNHNV and CDR2 YYDKDF (reference sequence). CDR3 in amino acids: CATSRDRAGTGDTQYF. The DNA of the CDR3 is TGTGCCACCAGCAGAGATAGGGCGGGAACGGGAGATACGCAGTATTTT.

The rearrangement links TRBV10-2 to TRBJ1-1; D is unclear. The CDR3 runs 12 residues. The V end was cut by 4 bases, the J end by 11 bases, with 14 bases between. The germline V gene has CDR1 WSHSY and CDR2 SAAADI. CDR3 DNA: TGCGCCAGCAGTGCCCTCCCGCCTGCGGCTTTCTTT. This encodes CASSALPPAAFF.

There are a few counts of this clone. This chain connects TRBV4-1 to TRBJ1-5, with no clear D. This CDR3 is 12 amino acids long. The ends were cut back, 1 base at V and 9 bases at J, with 7 bases in the middle. Germline V gene lookup returns CDR1 MGHRA and CDR2 YSYEKL. The CDR3 DNA follows: TGCGCCAGCAGCCAAGCTGAAGGGCCCCAGCATTTT. Protein sequence: CASSQAEGPQHF.

This clone showed up just a few times. The V call is TRBV7-7, the J call TRBJ2-1; D remains ambiguous. This CDR3 contains 13 residues. Germline V gene data show CDR1 as SSHAT and CDR2 as FNYEAQ (reference sequence). V lost 0 bases and J 7 bases, leaving 7 bases between the germline ends. The CDR3 DNA follows: TGTGCCAGCAGCTTAGCAGGTGGTAATGAGCAGTTCTTC. Amino acid sequence: CASSLAGGNEQFF. Combining the CDR3 with reference TRBV7-7 and TRBJ2-1 gives the whole variable domain GAGVSQSPRYKVTKRGQDVTLRCDPISSHATLYWYQQALGQGPEFLTYFNYEAQPDKSGLPSDRFSAERPEGSISTLTIQRTEQRDSAMYRCASSLAGGNEQFFGPGTRLTVL.

In this sample, this clone turned up once. This chain links TRBV27 with TRBJ2-3; the match to TRBD2 covers 9 bases. The CDR3 is 17 residues long. CDR1 is MNHEY, CDR2 SMNVEV, per germline (reference sequence). V lost 3 bases, J lost 3 bases, and 10 bases stayed unmatched. CDR3 sequence reads: CASSFRFRSGRTDTQYF. For the CDR3, the DNA is TGTGCCAGCAGTTTCCGATTTCGTAGCGGGAGAACAGATACGCAGTATTTT.

This clone was counted a single time. The V and J genes are TRBV5-1 and TRBJ2-3; a possible D gene is TRBD2 (6 bases). V was clipped by 0 bases and J by 2 bases, with 16 bases between them. The CDR3 has 17 residues. CDR1 SGHRS and CDR2 YFSETQ come from the germline V gene. The CDR3 loop is CASSLGLTGLVTDTQYF. The CDR3 bases are TGCGCCAGCAGCTTGGGGCTGACGGGACTCGTCACAGATACGCAGTATTTT. The full variable domain, rest sourced from reference TRBV5-1 and TRBJ2-3, is KAGVTQTPRYLIKTRGQQVTLSCSPISGHRSVSWYQQTPGQGLQFLFEYFSETQRNKGNFPGRFSGRQFSNSRSEMNVSTLELGDSALYLCASSLGLTGLVTDTQYFGPGTRLTVL.

This clone showed up just a few times. The chain employs TRBV29-1 and TRBJ1-2; TRBD1 agrees at 7 bases. Germline values: CDR1 SQVTM, CDR2 ANQGSEA. This CDR3 is built from 14 residues. Germline trimming cut 4 bases from V and 4 bases from J; bases unmatched to any gene: 9. This chain's CDR3 is CSVVLTGKGYGYTF. CDR3 bases: TGCAGCGTTGTTCTGACAGGGAAGGGCTATGGCTACACCTTC.

The CDR3 DNA sequence: TGTGCCAGCAGTTTAGAAGGACAGGGGGCGCTTAAGGATGGCTACACCTTC. Its protein product is CASSLEGQGALKDGYTF. The genes are TRBV28 and TRBJ1-2; 11 nucleotides line up with TRBD1. From germline, CDR1 is MDHEN and CDR2 SYDVKM. This CDR3 is built from 17 residues. J lost 6 bases, V lost 2 bases, and 11 bases had no gene match.

The chain uses TRBV28 and TRBJ1-5; D gene uncertain. V gave up 7 bases and J gave up 8 bases, with 15 bases separating them. CDR3 length: 13 amino acids. Per germline, CDR1 MDHEN and CDR2 SYDVKM. CDR3 protein: CASTPREAKPQHF. The CDR3 DNA reads as TGTGCCAGCACCCCCCGAGAGGCGAAGCCCCAGCATTTT.

The J gene is TRBJ2-5, the V gene TRBV7-7, with 8 bases matching TRBD1. This CDR3 contains 20 residues. Germline V gene sequence: CDR1 SSHAT, CDR2 FNYEAQ (reference sequence). J was trimmed by 1 base and V by 5 bases; bases with no gene match: 21. The CDR3 reads CASSLLTGVGVSEIQETQYF. As DNA, the CDR3 is TGTGCCAGCAGCCTACTGACAGGGGTGGGAGTGTCGGAGATCCAAGAGACCCAGTACTTC.

This sequence joins TRBV28 and TRBJ2-7; D uncertain. V gave up 8 bases and J gave up 0 bases, with 20 bases separating them. The CDR3 has 16 residues. Germline-derived CDR1 and CDR2 are MDHEN and SYDVKM. The CDR3 sequence: CASRRSGLISSYEQYF. In nucleotides, the CDR3 is TGTGCCAGCCGAAGGTCTGGGCTAATAAGCTCCTACGAGCAGTACTTC. Full variable domain (missing parts from reference TRBV28 and TRBJ2-7): DVKVTQSSRYLVKRTGEKVFLECVQDMDHENMFWYRQDPGLGLRLIYFSYDVKMKEKGDIPEGYSVSREKKERFSLILESASTNQTSMYLCASRRSGLISSYEQYFGPGTRLTVT.

CDR3 sequence: CATSRVVLAPYNEQFF. In DNA form, the CDR3 reads TGTGCCACCAGCAGAGTAGTACTAGCCCCATACAATGAGCAGTTCTTC. The genes are TRBV15 and TRBJ2-1; tentatively, D is TRBD2 (6 bases). The V gene lost 1 base and the J gene lost 4 bases, with 14 bases spanning the gap. The germline gives CDR1 LNHNV, CDR2 YYDKDF (reference sequence). The CDR3 sequence is 16 residues long.

The chain uses TRBV19 and TRBJ1-2; D uncertain. V lost 3 bases, J lost 7 bases, and 12 bases lay in between. The CDR3 loop spans 13 amino acids. Looked up from germline, CDR1 is LNHDA and CDR2 is SQIVND (reference sequence). Here the CDR3 DNA reads TGTGCCAGTAGTATGTTAGGTTCGGGTGGCTACACCTTC. Translation gives CASSMLGSGGYTF.

The gene calls are TRBV9 and TRBJ2-5, with 14 nucleotides matching TRBD2. The V gene's germline CDR1 is SGDLS and CDR2 YYNGEE. This CDR3 contains 17 residues. After removal of 0 bases from V and 2 bases from J, the junction contained 3 bases not matched to a gene. The CDR3, as DNA: TGTGCCAGCAGCGTAGGGGGACTAGCGGGAGCGCAAGAGACCCAGTACTTC. This sequence encodes CASSVGGLAGAQETQYF.

This rearrangement joins TRBV13 to TRBJ2-1; a possible D gene is TRBD1 (5 bases). The germline CDR1 and CDR2 sequences are PRHDT and FYEKMQ (reference sequence). V shed 5 bases and J shed 3 bases, with 14 bases lying between them. The CDR3 extends over 15 amino acids. Here the CDR3 reads CASSPYSRGYNEQFF. CDR3 nucleotides: TGTGCCAGCAGCCCTTACAGTAGGGGCTACAATGAGCAGTTCTTC.

The J gene is TRBJ2-1, the V gene TRBV28; D is perhaps TRBD1 (5 bases). Germline loops: CDR1 MDHEN, CDR2 SYDVKM. The CDR3 has 13 residues. V lost 6 bases to trimming and J lost 6 bases, with 12 bases between them. The CDR3 nucleotides are TGTGCCAGCAGGCCCCAGGGAAGCAATGAGCAGTTCTTC. Protein: CASRPQGSNEQFF.

V is TRBV28 and J is TRBJ2-7; TRBD2 matches 13 bases. V lost 5 bases to trimming and J lost 3 bases; unmatched junction nucleotides: 7. The CDR3 consists of 16 residues. Looked up from germline, CDR1 is MDHEN and CDR2 is SYDVKM. In DNA form, the CDR3 reads TGTGCCAGCAGTGCGGGACTAGCGGGGAGTTTCTACGAGCAGTACTTC. Translation gives CASSAGLAGSFYEQYF.